This record covers a single T cell receptor beta chain. The CDR3 is 16 amino acids. Per germline, CDR1 MNHEY and CDR2 SMNVEV (reference sequence). Trimming took 1 base from V and 3 from J, leaving 12 bases between them. Healthy HIV-negative adults with no recent acute infections or vaccinations were recruited as donors. The method was immunoSEQ multiplex PCR; TCRdb's version includes in-frame clones alone and lacks a portion of them. The sample includes roughly 2.5 million clones, roughly nine tenths of them seen just once. This sample was taken from a study of shared clonotypes between healthy human individuals. Looking at the study overall: A couple of female and a few male donors aged 18 to 49 were enrolled.

The clonotype comes from a man aged 18-30 years in good health. Sequencing used naive CD4+ T cells sorted from blood. Subset: CD45RA+ positively selected. The chain links TRBV27 to TRBJ2-2; D is perhaps TRBD1 (5 bases). The CDR3 bases are TGTGCCAGCAGTTTATTAGGGGCGCAGGACACCGGGGAGCTGTTTTTT. The encoded protein is CASSLLGAQDTGELFF.